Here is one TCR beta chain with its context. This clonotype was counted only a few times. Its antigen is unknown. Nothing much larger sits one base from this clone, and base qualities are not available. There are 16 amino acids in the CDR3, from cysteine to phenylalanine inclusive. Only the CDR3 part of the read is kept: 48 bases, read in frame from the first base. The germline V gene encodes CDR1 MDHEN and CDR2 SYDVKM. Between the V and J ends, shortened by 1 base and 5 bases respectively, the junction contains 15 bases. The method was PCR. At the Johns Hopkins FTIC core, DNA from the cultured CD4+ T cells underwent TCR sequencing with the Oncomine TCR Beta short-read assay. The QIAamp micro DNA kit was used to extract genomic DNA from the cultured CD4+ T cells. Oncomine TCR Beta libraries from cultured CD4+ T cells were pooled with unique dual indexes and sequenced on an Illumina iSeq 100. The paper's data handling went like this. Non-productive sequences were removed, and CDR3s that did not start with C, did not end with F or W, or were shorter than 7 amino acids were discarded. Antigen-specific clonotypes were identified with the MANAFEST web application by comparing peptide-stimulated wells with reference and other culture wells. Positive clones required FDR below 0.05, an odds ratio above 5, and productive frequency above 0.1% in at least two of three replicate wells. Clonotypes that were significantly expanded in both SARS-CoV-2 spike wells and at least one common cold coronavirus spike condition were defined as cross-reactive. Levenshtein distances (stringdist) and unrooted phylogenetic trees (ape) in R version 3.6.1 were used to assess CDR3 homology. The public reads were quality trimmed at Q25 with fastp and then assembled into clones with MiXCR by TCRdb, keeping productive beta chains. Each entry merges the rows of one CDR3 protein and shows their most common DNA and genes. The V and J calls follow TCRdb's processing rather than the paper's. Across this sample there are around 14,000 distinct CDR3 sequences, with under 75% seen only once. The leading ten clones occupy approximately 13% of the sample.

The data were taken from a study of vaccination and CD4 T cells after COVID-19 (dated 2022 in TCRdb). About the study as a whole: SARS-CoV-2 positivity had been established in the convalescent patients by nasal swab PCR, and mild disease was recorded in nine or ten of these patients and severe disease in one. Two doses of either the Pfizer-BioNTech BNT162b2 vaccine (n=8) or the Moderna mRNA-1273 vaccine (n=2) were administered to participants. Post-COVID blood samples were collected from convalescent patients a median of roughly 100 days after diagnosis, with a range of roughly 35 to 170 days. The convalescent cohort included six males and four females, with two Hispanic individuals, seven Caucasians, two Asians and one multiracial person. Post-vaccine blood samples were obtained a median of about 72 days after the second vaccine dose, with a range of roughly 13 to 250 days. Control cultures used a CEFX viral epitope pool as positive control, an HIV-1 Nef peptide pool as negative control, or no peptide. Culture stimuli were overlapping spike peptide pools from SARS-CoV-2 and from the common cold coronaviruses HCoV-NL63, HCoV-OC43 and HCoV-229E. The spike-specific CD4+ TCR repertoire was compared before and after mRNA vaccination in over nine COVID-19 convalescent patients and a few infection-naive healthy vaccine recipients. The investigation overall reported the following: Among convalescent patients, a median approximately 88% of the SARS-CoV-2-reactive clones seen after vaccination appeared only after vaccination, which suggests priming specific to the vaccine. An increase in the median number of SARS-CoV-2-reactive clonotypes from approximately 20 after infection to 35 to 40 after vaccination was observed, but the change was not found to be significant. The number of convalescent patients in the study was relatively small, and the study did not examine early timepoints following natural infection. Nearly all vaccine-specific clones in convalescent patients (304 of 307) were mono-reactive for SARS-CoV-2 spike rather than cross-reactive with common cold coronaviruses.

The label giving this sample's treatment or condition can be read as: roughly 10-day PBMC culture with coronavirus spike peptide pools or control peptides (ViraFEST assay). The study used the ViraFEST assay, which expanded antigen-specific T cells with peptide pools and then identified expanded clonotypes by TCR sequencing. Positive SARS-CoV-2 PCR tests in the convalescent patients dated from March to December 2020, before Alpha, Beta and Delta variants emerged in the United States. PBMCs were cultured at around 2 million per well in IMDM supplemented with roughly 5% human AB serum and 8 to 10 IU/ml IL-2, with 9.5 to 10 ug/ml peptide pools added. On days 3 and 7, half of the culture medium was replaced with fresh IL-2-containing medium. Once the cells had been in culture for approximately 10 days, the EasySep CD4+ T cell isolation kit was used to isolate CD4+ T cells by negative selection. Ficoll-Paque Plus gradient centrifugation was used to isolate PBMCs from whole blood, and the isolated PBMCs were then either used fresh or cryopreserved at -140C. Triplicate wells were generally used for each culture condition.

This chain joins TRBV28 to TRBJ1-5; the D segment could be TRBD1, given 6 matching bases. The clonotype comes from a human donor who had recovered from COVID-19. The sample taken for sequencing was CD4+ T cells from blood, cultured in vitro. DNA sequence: TGTGCCAGCAGTTTATTTGTACGGGGGGCGTATCAGCCCCAGCATTTT. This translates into CASSLFVRGAYQPQHF.